Given below is one TCR beta chain in context. The sample comes from a study of T-cell reconstitution after alpha-beta-depleted transplantation in children. Unique molecular identifiers featured in how the TCRbeta library was prepared. TCRdb re-derived calls from the PCR reads in MiXCR, one entry per CDR3 protein. Altogether 750,000 to 950,000 distinct CDR3 sequences are present, 16% being singletons, with the ten largest covering approximately 5%. The material sequenced was PBMCs, mostly from graft donor cells, taken 360 days after TCRalphabeta/CD19-depleted stem cell transplant. This clonotype was sampled from a male patient younger than 18 who had a stem cell transplant for acute lymphoblastic leukemia, so the T cells may come from the graft donor.

The CDR3 here is CASSPGRPTNYGYTF. CDR3 nucleotide sequence: TGTGCCAGCTCACCCGGCAGGCCAACTAACTATGGCTACACCTTC. This sequence joins TRBV18 and TRBJ1-2; D ambiguous. V gave up 3 bases and J gave up 0 bases, with 11 bases separating them. This CDR3 region has 15 residues. CDR1 is KGHSH, CDR2 LQKENI, per germline.